The clone carrying this T cell receptor (beta chain) was observed many times. Its antigen is still unknown. The data were taken from a study of prognosis after radiotherapy for stage I lung cancer. At the level of the study: Development of distant metastases after radiotherapy was seen in four patients at a median of around 7 months, with no significant progression in over 12.

Losses at the gene ends were 4 bases for V and 3 bases for J; bases not matched to a gene: 3. The CDR3 runs to 14 residues. Researchers used two-round multiplex PCR to amplify TCR beta CDR3 starting from genomic DNA. Primers specific to each TRBV and TRBJ gene drove first-round PCR. TCRdb ran MiXCR on the multiplex PCR reads and lists one entry per CDR3 protein. The sample lists about 14,000 distinct CDR3 sequences, 50% to 65% occurring once. Whole-study findings and limits: In patients receiving stereotactic body radiation therapy, unique TCR clone counts fell afterward, median roughly 10,000 versus 7,000.

The sequence came from a donor aged 50 or older with non-small cell lung cancer. The sample here was PBMCs, taken before or after stereotactic body radiation therapy (not recorded which). The V gene is TRBV12-3 or TRBV12-4, the J gene TRBJ2-3; 8 bases are shared with TRBD1. CDR3 in amino acids: CASSYDRGTDTQYF. The CDR3 DNA sequence: TGTGCCAGCAGTTATGACAGGGGAACAGATACGCAGTATTTT.